This T cell receptor beta chain is drawn from a study of blood T cell repertoires in COVID-19. Whole-study context: T cells, B-cell-depleted T cells, or PBMCs provided the cDNA or gDNA that served as material.

As originally analysed: Amplification with reference gene primers provided the estimates of nucleated cell counts. Generated by immunoSEQ multiplex PCR, the TCRdb table keeps only in-frame clones and is missing some. The DNA was the basis for D and trimming; V, J and clone size are from that table. The sample holds about 180,000 clones, roughly 81% seen once. V was cut by 3 bases and J by 4 bases, with 12 bases left in between. Per germline, CDR1 MNHNS and CDR2 SASEGT. This CDR3 region has 15 residues. Sequencing input: peripheral blood. The rearrangement uses TRBV6-1 and TRBJ1-4; D is unresolved. The clonotype comes from a woman between 45 and 65 years old with COVID-19, enrolled during active disease. CDR3 residues: CASSDETGVNEKLFF. The DNA of the CDR3 is TGTGCCAGCAGTGATGAAACTGGAGTTAATGAAAAACTGTTTTTT.